The 6 T cell receptor beta chains listed next were all sequenced from one sample in a study of shared clonotypes between healthy human individuals (TCRdb year 2020). Library generation was performed with the immunoSEQ multiplex PCR assay. Held by TCRdb, this immuneACCESS table contains in-frame sequences only and omits some clones. Under half of the omission traces to an unresolved V gene where checked; the cause of the rest is unknown. This sample comprises approximately 2.3 million clones, 85% to 95% of them detected only once. About 0.41% of the sample is in the top ten clones. Sample: naive CD4+ T cells from PBMCs. The cell subset or site label on this specimen signifies: CD45RA+ positively selected. The receptors derive from a man younger than 30 in good health. Some clones in this sample may be carry-over from other donors' samples.

The chain is built from TRBV7-2 and TRBJ2-7; 7 nucleotides align to TRBD2. After removal of 2 bases from V and 5 bases from J, the junction contained 6 bases not matched to a gene. Germline assignment: CDR1 SGHTA and CDR2 FQGNSA. The length of the CDR3 is 14 residues. In DNA, the CDR3 is TGTGCCAGCAGCTTAATCGCGGGAGTGAACGAGCAGTACTTC. This sequence encodes CASSLIAGVNEQYF.

In DNA form, the CDR3 reads TGTGCCACCAGCAGACCTACGGGCCGCGGACAAAACTATGGCTACACCTTC. Translated, it gives CATSRPTGRGQNYGYTF. This chain uses TRBV15 with TRBJ1-2, with a possible D match to TRBD1 (5 bases). V was pared by 2 bases and J by 2 bases, with 18 bases between. CDR3 size: 17 residues. Germline CDR1 and CDR2: LNHNV and YYDKDF (reference sequence).

This sequence joins TRBV14 and TRBJ2-1, with TRBD1 matching 9 bases. Germline CDR1 is SGHDN and CDR2 is FVKESK. This CDR3 contains 15 residues. The junction had 0 bases not matched to a gene; V was cut back by 0 bases and J by 3 bases. CDR3 loop: CASSQEDRGYNEQFF. CDR3 in DNA: TGTGCCAGCAGCCAAGAGGACAGGGGCTACAATGAGCAGTTCTTC.

This clone was detected only once. This sequence joins TRBV2 and TRBJ2-2; 7 bases match TRBD1. The germline CDR1 and CDR2 sequences are SNHLY and FYNNEI. V trimming: 7 bases; J trimming: 4 bases; junction bases outside the gene matches: 6. CDR3 length: 14 residues. The CDR3 DNA is TGTGCCAGCATTGACAGGGTGGGCACCGGGGAGCTGTTTTTT. This translates into CASIDRVGTGELFF.

The chain recombines TRBV18 with TRBJ2-5; weak D call: TRBD1 (5 bases). The length of the CDR3 is 14 residues. The germline gives CDR1 KGHSH, CDR2 LQKENI. The germline V and J ends were trimmed by 4 bases and 5 bases, with 14 bases remaining between them. CDR3 amino acids: CASSLSRGAETQYF. The CDR3 DNA sequence: TGTGCCAGCTCACTTTCAAGGGGCGCGGAGACCCAGTACTTC.

Details on this clone: Other DNA sequences in this specimen translate into the identical CDR3. V is TRBV27 and J is TRBJ2-7; the D is unclear. The length of the CDR3 is 12 residues. V shed 5 bases and J shed 1 base, with 6 bases lying between them. The germline V gene encodes CDR1 MNHEY and CDR2 SMNVEV (reference sequence). The CDR3 sequence: CASSPSSYEQYF. The CDR3 DNA follows: TGTGCCAGCAGTCCATCTTCCTACGAGCAGTACTTC.